The text below deals with one T cell receptor (beta chain). The sample comes from a study of cytotoxic CD8 clonotypes in ibrutinib-treated CLL. Study-level information: Response samples were obtained once patients had received a median approximately 11 months of treatment, range 6 to 36.

Profiled with immunoSEQ multiplex PCR; TCRdb holds only in-frame clones, not every one. This table has some 130,000 clones, about 85% appearing once. This specimen consisted of PBMCs, obtained after 24 months of ibrutinib treatment. The receptor comes from a human donor with chronic lymphocytic leukemia.

The CDR3 protein is CASSPGIERQPQHF. The CDR3 DNA follows: TGTGCCAGCTCACCAGGGATTGAGCGTCAGCCCCAGCATTTT. V and J are TRBV18 and TRBJ1-5; D is unresolved. The V and J ends lost 2 bases and 6 bases respectively, with 11 bases between them. CDR1 and CDR2 from the germline V gene are KGHSH and LQKENI. This CDR3 contains 14 residues.